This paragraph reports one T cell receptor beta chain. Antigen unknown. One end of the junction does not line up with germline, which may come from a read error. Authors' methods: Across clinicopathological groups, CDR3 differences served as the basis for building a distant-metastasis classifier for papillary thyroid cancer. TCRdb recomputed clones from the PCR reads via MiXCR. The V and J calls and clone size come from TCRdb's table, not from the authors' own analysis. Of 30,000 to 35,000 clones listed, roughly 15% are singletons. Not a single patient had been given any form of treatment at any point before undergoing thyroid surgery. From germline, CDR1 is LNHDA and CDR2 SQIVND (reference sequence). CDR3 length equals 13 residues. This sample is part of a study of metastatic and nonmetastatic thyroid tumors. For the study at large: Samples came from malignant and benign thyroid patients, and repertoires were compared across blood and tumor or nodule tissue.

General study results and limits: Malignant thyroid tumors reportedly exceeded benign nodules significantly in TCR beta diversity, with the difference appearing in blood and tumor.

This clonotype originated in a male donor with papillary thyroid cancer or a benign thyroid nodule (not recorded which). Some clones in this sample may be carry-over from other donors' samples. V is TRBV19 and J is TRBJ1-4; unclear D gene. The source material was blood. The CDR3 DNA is TGTGCCAGTAGAGCCGACACCAATGAAAAACCGTTTTTT. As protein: CASRADTNEKPFF.